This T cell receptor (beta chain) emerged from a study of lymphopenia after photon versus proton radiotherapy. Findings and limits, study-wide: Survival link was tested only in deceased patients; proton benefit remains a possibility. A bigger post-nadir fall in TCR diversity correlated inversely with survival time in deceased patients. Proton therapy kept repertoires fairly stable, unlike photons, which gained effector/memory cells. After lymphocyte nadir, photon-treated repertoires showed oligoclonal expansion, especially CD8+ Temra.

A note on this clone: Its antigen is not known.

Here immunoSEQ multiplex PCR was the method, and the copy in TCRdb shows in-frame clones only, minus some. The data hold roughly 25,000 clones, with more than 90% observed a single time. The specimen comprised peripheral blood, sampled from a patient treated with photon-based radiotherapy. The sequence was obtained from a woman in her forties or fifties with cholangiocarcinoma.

In DNA form, the CDR3 reads TGTGCCAGCAGCCCTCAACAGCGCTCCTACGAGCAGTACTTC. As protein: CASSPQQRSYEQYF. This chain uses TRBV7-8 with TRBJ2-7; no clear D. Germline CDR1 SGHVS, CDR2 FQNEAQ. Between the trimmed V and J ends, which lost 5 bases and 0 bases, there was a span of 11 bases. This CDR3 has 14 residues.